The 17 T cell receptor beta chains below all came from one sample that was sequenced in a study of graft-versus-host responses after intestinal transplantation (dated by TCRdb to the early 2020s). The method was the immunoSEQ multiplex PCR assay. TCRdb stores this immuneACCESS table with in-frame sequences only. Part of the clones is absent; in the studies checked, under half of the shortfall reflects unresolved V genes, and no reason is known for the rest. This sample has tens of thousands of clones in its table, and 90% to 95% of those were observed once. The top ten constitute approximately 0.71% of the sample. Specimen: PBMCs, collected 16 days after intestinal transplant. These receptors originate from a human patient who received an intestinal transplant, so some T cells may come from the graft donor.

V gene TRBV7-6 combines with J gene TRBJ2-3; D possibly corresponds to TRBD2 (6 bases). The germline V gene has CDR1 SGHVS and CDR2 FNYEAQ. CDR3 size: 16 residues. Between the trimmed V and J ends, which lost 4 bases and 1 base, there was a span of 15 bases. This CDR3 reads CASSSPRDLGTDTQYF. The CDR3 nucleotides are TGTGCCAGCAGCTCCCCCCGGGACTTAGGCACAGATACGCAGTATTTT.

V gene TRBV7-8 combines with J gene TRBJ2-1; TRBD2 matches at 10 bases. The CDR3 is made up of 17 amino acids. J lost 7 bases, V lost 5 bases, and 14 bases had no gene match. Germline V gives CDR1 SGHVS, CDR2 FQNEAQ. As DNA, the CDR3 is TGTGCCAGCAGCCATGCCGTCAGCGGGAGGGCCGGAAATGAGCAGTTCTTC. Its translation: CASSHAVSGRAGNEQFF. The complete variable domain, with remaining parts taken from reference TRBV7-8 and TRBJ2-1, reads GAGVSQSPRYKVAKRGQDVALRCDPISGHVSLFWYQQALGQGPEFLTYFQNEAQLDKSGLPSDRFFAERPEGSVSTLKIQRTQQEDSAVYLCASSHAVSGRAGNEQFFGPGTRLTVL.

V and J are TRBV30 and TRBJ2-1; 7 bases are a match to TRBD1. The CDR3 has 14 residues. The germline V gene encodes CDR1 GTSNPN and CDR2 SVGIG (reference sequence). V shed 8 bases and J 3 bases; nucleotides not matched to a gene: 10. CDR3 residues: CALRTGSRYNEQFF. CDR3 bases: TGTGCCCTTCGGACAGGTTCCCGCTACAATGAGCAGTTCTTC.

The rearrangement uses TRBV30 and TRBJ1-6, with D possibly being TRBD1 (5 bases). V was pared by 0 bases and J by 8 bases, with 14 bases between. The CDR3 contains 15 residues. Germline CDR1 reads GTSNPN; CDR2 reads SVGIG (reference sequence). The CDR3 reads CAWSVVGRGDSPLHF. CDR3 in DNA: TGTGCCTGGAGTGTAGTAGGGCGAGGGGATTCACCCCTCCACTTT.

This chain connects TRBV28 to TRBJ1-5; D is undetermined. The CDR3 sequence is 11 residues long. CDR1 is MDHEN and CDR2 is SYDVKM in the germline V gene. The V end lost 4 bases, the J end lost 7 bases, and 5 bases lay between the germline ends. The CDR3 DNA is TGTGCCAGCAGTTCCATACAGCCCCAGCATTTT. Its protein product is CASSSIQPQHF.

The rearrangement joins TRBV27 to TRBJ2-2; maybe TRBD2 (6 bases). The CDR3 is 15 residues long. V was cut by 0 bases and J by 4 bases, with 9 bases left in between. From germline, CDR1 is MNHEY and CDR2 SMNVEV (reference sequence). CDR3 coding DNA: TGTGCCAGCAGTTTATCGGGACTTCCCACCGGGGAGCTGTTTTTT. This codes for CASSLSGLPTGELFF.

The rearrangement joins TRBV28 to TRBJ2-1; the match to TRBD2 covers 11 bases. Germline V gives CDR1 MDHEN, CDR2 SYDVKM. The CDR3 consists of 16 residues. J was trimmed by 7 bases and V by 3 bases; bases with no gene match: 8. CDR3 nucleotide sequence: TGTGCCAGCAGTTTCAGCGGACTAGCGGGTTCGAATGAGCAGTTCTTC. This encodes CASSFSGLAGSNEQFF.

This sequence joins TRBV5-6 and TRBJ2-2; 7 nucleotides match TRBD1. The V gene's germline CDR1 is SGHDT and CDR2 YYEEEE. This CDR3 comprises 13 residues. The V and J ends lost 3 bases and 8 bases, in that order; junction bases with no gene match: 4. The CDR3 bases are TGTGCCAGCAGCTCAGGGACAGTTGGGGAGCTGTTTTTT. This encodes CASSSGTVGELFF.

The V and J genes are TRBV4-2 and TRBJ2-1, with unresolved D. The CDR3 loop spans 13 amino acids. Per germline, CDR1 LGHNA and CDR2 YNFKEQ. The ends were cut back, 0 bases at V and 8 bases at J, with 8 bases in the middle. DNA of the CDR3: TGTGCCAGCAGCCAAGAGGGCCGGGATGAGCAGTTCTTC. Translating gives CASSQEGRDEQFF.

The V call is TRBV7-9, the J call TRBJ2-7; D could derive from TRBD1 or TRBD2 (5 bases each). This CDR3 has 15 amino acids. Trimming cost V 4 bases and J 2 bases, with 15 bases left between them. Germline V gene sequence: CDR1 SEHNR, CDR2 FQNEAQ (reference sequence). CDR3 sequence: CASSSRGEFAYEQYF. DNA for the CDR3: TGTGCCAGCAGCTCTAGAGGGGAGTTTGCCTACGAGCAGTACTTC.

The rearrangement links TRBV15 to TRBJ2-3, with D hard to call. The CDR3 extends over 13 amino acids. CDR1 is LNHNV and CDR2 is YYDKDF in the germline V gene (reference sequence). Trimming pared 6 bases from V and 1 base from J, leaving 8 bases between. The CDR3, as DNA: TGTGCCACCAGTCCCATTCGCACAGATACGCAGTATTTT. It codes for CATSPIRTDTQYF.

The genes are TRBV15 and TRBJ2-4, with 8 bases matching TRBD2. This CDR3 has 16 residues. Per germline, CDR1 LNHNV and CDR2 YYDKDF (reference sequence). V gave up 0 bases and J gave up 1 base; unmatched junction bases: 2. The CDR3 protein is CATSRDREGAKNIQYF. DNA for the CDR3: TGTGCCACCAGCAGAGATCGGGAGGGGGCCAAAAACATTCAGTACTTC.

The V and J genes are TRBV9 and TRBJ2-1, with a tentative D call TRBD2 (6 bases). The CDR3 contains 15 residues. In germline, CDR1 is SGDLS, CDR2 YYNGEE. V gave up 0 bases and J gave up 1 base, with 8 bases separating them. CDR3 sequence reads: CASSVAAGSYNEQFF. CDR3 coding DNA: TGTGCCAGCAGCGTAGCGGCGGGATCCTACAATGAGCAGTTCTTC.

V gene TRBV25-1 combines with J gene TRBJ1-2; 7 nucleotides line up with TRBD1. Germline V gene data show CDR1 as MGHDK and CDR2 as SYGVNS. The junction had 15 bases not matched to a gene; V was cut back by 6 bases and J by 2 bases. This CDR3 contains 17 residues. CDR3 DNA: TGTGCCAGCAGGGGTATCACCGATCGACAGGGAAACTATGGCTACACCTTC. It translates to CASRGITDRQGNYGYTF.

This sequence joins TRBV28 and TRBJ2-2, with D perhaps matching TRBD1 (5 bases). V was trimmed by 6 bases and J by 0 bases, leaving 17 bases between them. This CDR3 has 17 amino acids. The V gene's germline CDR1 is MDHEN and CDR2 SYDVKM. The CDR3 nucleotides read TGTGCCAGCAGGTCCCCCTACAGGAGTTCGAACACCGGGGAGCTGTTTTTT. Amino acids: CASRSPYRSSNTGELFF.

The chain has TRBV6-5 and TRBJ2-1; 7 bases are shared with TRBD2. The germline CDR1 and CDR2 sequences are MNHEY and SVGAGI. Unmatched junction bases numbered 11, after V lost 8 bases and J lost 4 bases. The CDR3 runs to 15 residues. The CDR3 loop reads CASGGVPDYYNEQFF. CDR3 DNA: TGTGCCAGCGGGGGGGTGCCGGACTATTACAATGAGCAGTTCTTC.

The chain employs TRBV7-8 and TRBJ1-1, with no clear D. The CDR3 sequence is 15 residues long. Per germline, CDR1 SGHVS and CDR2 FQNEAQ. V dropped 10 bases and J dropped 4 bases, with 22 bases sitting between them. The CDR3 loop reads CATLFHAAGGTEAFF. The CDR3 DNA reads TGTGCCACCCTCTTTCACGCCGCGGGAGGCACTGAAGCTTTCTTT. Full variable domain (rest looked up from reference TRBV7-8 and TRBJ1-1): GAGVSQSPRYKVAKRGQDVALRCDPISGHVSLFWYQQALGQGPEFLTYFQNEAQLDKSGLPSDRFFAERPEGSVSTLKIQRTQQEDSAVYLCATLFHAAGGTEAFFGQGTRLTVV.